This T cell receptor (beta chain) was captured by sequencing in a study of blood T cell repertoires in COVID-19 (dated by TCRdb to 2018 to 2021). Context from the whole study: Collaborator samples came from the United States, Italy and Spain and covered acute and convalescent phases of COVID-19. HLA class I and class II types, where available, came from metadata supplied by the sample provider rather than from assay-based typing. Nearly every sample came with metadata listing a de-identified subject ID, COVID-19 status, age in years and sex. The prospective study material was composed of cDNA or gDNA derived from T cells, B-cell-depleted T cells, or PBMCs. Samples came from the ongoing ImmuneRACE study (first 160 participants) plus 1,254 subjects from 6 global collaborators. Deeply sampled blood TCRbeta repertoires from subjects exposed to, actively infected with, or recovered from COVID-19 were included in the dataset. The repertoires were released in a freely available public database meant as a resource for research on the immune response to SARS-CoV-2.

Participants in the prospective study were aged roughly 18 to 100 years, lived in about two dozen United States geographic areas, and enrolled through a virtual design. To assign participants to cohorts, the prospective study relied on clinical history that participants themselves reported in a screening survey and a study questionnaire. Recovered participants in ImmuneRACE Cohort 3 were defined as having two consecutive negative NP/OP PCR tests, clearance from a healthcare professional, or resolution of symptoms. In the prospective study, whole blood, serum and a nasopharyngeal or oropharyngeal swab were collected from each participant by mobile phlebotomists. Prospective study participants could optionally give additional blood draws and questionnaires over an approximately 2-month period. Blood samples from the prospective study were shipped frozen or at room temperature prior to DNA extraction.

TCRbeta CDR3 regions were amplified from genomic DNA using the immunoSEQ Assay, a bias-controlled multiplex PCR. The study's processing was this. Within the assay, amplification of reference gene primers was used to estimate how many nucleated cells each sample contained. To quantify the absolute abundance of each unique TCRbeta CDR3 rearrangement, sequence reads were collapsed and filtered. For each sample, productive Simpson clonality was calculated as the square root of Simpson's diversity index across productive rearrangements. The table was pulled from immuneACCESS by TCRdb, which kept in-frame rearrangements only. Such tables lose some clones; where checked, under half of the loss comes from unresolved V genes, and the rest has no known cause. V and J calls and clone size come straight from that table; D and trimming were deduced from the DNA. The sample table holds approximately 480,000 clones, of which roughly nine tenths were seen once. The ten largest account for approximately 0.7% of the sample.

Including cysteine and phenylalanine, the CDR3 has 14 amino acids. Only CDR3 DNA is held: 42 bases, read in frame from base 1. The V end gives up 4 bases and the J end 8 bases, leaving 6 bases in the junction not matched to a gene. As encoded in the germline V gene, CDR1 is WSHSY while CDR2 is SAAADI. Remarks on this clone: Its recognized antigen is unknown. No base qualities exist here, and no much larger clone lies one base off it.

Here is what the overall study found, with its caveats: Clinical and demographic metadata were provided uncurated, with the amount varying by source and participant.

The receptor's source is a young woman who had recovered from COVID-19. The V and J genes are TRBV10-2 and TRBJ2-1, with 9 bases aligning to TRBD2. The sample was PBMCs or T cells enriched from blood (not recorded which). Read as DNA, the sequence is TGCGCCAGCAGTGTGGCGGGGGGGCCCCATGAGCAGTTCTTC. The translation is CASSVAGGPHEQFF.